These T cell receptor beta chains were read from a single sample in a study of T cells in narcolepsy. TCRdb's copy holds only in-frame clones and misses some; the assay was immunoSEQ multiplex PCR. This table holds about 30,000 clones, 75% to 85% found once. Sequencing used CD45RA- memory CD4+ T cells from PBMCs. The origin of the receptors is a human donor with narcolepsy. Each CDR3 is given with its conserved first and last residue. D genes are given only for firm matches. Expanded clones get a size class; other rows say once, few or many, or leave the size out.

V gene,J gene,D gene,clone size,CDR3 protein,CDR3 DNA
TRBV30,TRBJ1-3,TRBD1,.,CAFSGTEMSGNTIYF,TGTGCCTTTTCCGGGACAGAAATGTCTGGAAACACCATATATTTT
TRBV7-8,TRBJ2-1,TRBD2,.,CASSRTTGTSGNNEQFF,TGTGCCAGCAGCCGAACAACCGGGACTAGCGGGAACAATGAGCAGTTCTTC
TRBV5-4,TRBJ2-7,TRBD1,.,CASSRGQGGFSYEQYF,TGTGCCAGCAGTCGGGGACAGGGCGGATTCTCCTACGAGCAGTACTTC
TRBV15,TRBJ2-1,TRBD2,few,CATSRDKPGAGGREQFF,TGTGCCACCAGCAGAGATAAACCTGGAGCGGGGGGTAGGGAGCAGTTCTTC
TRBV5-1,TRBJ2-2,.,.,CASSLGATVNTGELFF,TGCGCCAGCAGCTTGGGGGCGACAGTTAACACCGGGGAGCTGTTTTTT
TRBV6-1,TRBJ1-2,.,.,CATGHSPARGYTF,TGTGCCACCGGACACAGCCCAGCGCGTGGCTACACCTTC
TRBV10-3,TRBJ1-3,TRBD1,.,CAISRGPGNTIYF,TGTGCCATCAGCAGGGGGCCTGGAAACACCATATATTTT
TRBV2,TRBJ1-4,TRBD1,.,CASSRQGNEKLFF,TGTGCCAGCAGTCGACAGGGGAACGAAAAACTGTTTTTT
TRBV5-1,TRBJ2-1,TRBD2,few,CASSLTSGGQWEQFF,TGCGCCAGCAGCTTGACTAGCGGGGGGCAGTGGGAGCAGTTCTTC
TRBV7-2,TRBJ2-7,TRBD2,.,CASSLGGGEGEQYF,TGTGCCAGCAGCTTAGGCGGAGGGGAGGGCGAGCAGTACTTC
TRBV10-2,TRBJ2-3,TRBD2,.,CASRASGGAGTDTQYF,TGCGCCAGCAGAGCGAGCGGGGGGGCGGGCACAGATACGCAGTATTTT
TRBV5-1,TRBJ2-5,TRBD1,once,CASRYGQGRETQYF,TGCGCCAGCAGATACGGACAGGGTCGGGAGACCCAGTACTTC
TRBV18,TRBJ2-1,.,.,CASSPNGGNFNEQFF,TGTGCCAGCTCTCCCAATGGAGGGAATTTCAATGAGCAGTTCTTC
TRBV5-4,TRBJ2-5,TRBD1,.,CASSSARGGAAQETQYF,TGTGCCAGCAGTTCTGCGAGAGGGGGCGCAGCCCAAGAGACCCAGTACTTC
TRBV29-1,TRBJ2-1,.,.,CSVDPGQRLRNNEQFF,TGCAGCGTTGACCCCGGACAGAGGCTTCGAAACAATGAGCAGTTCTTC
TRBV7-9,TRBJ1-2,TRBD1,once,CASGNRGDYGYTF,TGTGCCAGCGGAAACAGGGGAGACTATGGCTACACCTTC
TRBV30,TRBJ2-7,.,.,CAWSAGDSYEQYF,TGTGCCTGGAGTGCGGGGGACTCCTACGAGCAGTACTTC
TRBV28,TRBJ1-3,.,.,CASGGRGLRSGNTIYF,TGTGCCAGCGGGGGGAGGGGCTTAAGGTCTGGAAACACCATATATTTT
TRBV11-2,TRBJ1-4,.,few,CASSLGLRPSNEKLFF,TGTGCCAGCAGCTTAGGTTTAAGGCCGAGTAATGAAAAACTGTTTTTT
TRBV29-1,TRBJ1-1,TRBD1,.,CSVKTGRDTEAFF,TGCAGCGTTAAGACAGGGAGAGACACTGAAGCTTTCTTT
TRBV7-2,TRBJ2-3,TRBD2,.,CASSSQTLAGSNTQYF,TGTGCCAGCAGTTCCCAAACCCTAGCGGGTTCGAATACGCAGTATTTT
TRBV4-2,TRBJ2-1,TRBD2,.,CASSQEFSGRAASYNEQFF,TGTGCCAGCAGCCAAGAATTTAGCGGGAGGGCCGCCTCCTACAATGAGCAGTTCTTC
TRBV19,TRBJ1-5,.,.,CASNGIGNQPQHF,TGTGCCAGTAATGGTATAGGCAATCAGCCCCAGCATTTT
TRBV5-4,TRBJ2-1,.,few,CASSQNSRNEQFF,TGTGCCAGCAGCCAAAACTCCAGGAATGAGCAGTTCTTC
TRBV6-1,TRBJ1-5,TRBD1,.,CASSEFRAGGFYGQPQHF,TGTGCCAGCAGTGAATTTCGCGCAGGGGGATTTTACGGACAGCCCCAGCATTTT
TRBV30,TRBJ2-2,.,.,CAWSVLEPTTGELFF,TGTGCCTGGAGTGTACTCGAGCCCACAACCGGGGAGCTGTTTTTT
TRBV7-8,TRBJ1-5,TRBD1,once,CASSLGTGSSNQPQHF,TGTGCCAGCAGCTTAGGGACAGGGAGTAGCAATCAGCCCCAGCATTTT
TRBV10-3,TRBJ2-1,TRBD2,.,CATREAGVKGNEQFF,TGTGCCACCCGAGAAGCGGGGGTCAAGGGGAATGAGCAGTTCTTC
TRBV5-4,TRBJ1-6,.,once,CASSLTSNSPLHF,TGTGCCAGCAGCCTCACCAGTAATTCACCCCTCCACTTT
TRBV7-6,TRBJ1-4,.,.,CASSSPIKGGEKLFF,TGTGCCAGCAGCTCCCCCATAAAGGGCGGGGAAAAACTGTTTTTT
TRBV5-1,TRBJ2-3,.,.,CASSSLVSADTQYF,TGCGCCAGCAGTTCGCTAGTGTCCGCAGATACGCAGTATTTT
TRBV5-1,TRBJ1-1,.,.,CASSLIFGDTEAFF,TGCGCCAGCAGCTTGATCTTCGGAGACACTGAAGCTTTCTTT
TRBV19,TRBJ2-2,TRBD1,few,CASSIRGQGDTGELFF,TGTGCCAGTAGTATACGCGGACAGGGTGACACCGGGGAGCTGTTTTTT
TRBV6-1,TRBJ2-7,.,once,CASSKPKKDEQYF,TGTGCCAGCAGTAAACCAAAGAAAGACGAGCAGTACTTC
TRBV7-6,TRBJ2-1,TRBD2,.,CASSRVTSENNEQFF,TGTGCCAGCAGCCGCGTGACTAGCGAAAACAATGAGCAGTTCTTC
TRBV29-1,TRBJ1-2,.,.,CSGVTGSLGYTF,TGCAGCGGCGTAACAGGGAGCCTGGGCTACACCTTC
TRBV7-2,TRBJ2-3,.,.,CASSPKGDWADTQYF,TGTGCCAGCAGCCCTAAGGGGGATTGGGCAGATACGCAGTATTTT
TRBV28,TRBJ1-5,.,.,CASRLGRATSNQPQHF,TGTGCCAGCAGGCTAGGCAGGGCCACCAGCAATCAGCCCCAGCATTTT
TRBV2,TRBJ1-5,.,.,CASSEQGSRQPQHF,TGTGCCAGCAGTGAACAGGGTTCCCGTCAGCCCCAGCATTTT
TRBV28,TRBJ2-4,.,once,CASHGGAAKNIQYF,TGTGCCAGTCATGGGGGTGCGGCCAAAAACATTCAGTACTTC